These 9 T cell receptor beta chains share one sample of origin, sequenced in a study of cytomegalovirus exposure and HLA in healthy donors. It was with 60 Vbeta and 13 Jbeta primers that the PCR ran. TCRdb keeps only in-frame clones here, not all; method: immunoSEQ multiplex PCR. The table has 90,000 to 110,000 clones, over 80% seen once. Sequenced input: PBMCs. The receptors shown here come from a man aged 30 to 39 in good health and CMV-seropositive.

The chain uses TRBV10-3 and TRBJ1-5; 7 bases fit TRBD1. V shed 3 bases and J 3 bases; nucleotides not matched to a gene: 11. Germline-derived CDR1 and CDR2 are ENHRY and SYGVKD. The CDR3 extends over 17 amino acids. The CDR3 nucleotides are TGTGCCATCAGTGAATTCACAGGGGTCCCTTCCAATCAGCCCCAGCATTTT. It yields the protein CAISEFTGVPSNQPQHF.

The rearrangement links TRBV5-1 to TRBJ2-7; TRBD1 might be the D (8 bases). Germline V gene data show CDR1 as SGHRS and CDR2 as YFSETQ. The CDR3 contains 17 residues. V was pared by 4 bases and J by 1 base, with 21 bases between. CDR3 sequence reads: CASSILQGAGVSYEQYF. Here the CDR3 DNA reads TGCGCCAGCAGCATACTTCAGGGGGCGGGGGTGTCCTACGAGCAGTACTTC.

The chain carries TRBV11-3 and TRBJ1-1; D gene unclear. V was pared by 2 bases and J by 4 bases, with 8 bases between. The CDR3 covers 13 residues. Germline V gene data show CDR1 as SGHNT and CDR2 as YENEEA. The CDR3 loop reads CASSLQARTEAFF. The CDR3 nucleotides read TGTGCCAGCAGCTTACAGGCCCGCACTGAAGCTTTCTTT. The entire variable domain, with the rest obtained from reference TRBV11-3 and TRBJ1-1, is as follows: EAGVVQSPRYKIIEKKQPVAFWCNPISGHNTLYWYLQNLGQGPELLIRYENEEAVDDSQLPKDRFSAERLKGVDSTLKIQPAELGDSAVYLCASSLQARTEAFFGQGTRLTVV.

The CDR3 sequence is CASIGDRVSYNEQFF. Here the CDR3 DNA reads TGTGCCAGCATAGGAGACAGGGTCTCCTACAATGAGCAGTTCTTC. The V gene is TRBV6-1, the J gene TRBJ2-1, with TRBD1 matching 7 bases. The ends lost 7 bases at V and 0 bases at J; junction bases unmatched: 6. This CDR3 is built from 15 residues. The germline V gene encodes CDR1 MNHNS and CDR2 SASEGT.

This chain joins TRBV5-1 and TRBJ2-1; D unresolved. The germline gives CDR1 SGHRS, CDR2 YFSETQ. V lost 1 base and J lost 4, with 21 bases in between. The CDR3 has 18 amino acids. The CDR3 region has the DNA TGCGCCAGCAGCTTGCAACCCCTCGCCGGGTTTCAATACAATGAGCAGTTCTTC. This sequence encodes CASSLQPLAGFQYNEQFF.

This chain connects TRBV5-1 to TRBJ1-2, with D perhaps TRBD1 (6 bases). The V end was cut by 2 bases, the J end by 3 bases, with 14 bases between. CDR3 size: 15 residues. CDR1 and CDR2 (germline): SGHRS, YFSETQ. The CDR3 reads CASSFFGGADYGYTF. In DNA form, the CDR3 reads TGCGCCAGCAGCTTTTTTGGGGGCGCGGACTATGGCTACACCTTC.

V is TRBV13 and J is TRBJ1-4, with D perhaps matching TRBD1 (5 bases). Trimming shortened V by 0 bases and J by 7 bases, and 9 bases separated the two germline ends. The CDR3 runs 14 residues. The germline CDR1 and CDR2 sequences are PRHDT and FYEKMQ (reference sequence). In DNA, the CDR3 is TGTGCCAGCAGCTTAGGTCAGGGCTCTGAAAAACTGTTTTTT. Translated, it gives CASSLGQGSEKLFF.

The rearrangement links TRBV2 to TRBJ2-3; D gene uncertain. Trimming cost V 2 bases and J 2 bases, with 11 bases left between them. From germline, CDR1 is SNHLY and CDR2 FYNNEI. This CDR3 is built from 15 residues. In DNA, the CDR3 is TGTGCCAGCAGTGAAAAGATATCCTACACAGATACGCAGTATTTT. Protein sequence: CASSEKISYTDTQYF.

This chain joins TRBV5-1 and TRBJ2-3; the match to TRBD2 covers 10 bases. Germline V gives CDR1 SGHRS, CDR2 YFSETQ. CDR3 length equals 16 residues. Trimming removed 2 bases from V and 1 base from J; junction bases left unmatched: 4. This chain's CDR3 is CASSLPSGGGTDTQYF. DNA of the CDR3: TGCGCCAGCAGCTTACCTAGCGGGGGAGGCACAGATACGCAGTATTTT.